The clone carrying this T cell receptor beta chain has a single count. Generated by immunoSEQ multiplex PCR, the TCRdb table keeps only in-frame clones and is missing some. The sample includes tens of thousands of clones, 93% seen only once; the top ten take 5%. This specimen belongs to a study of siplizumab effects on memory and regulatory T cells. There are 17 residues in the CDR3. This receptor was identified in a human donor in good health. V is TRBV12-2 and J is TRBJ1-5. TRBV12-2 is recorded as a pseudogene. The sequencing sample was made of CD8+ T cells sorted from blood. The CDR3 region is CASRLVAGGRGNQPQHF. CDR3 bases: TGTGCAAGTCGCTTAGTTGCCGGGGGCAGAGGCAATCAGCCCCAGCATTTT.